This note documents a single T cell receptor (beta chain) sequence. The data belong to a study of blood T cell repertoires in COVID-19. For the study at large: Material from acute and convalescent COVID-19 was sourced from the United States, Italy and Spain.

TCRdb keeps only in-frame clones here, not all; method: immunoSEQ multiplex PCR. The profile covers approximately 200,000 clones, with roughly 87% appearing a single time and roughly 10% taken by the ten largest. With 4 bases removed from V and 0 bases from J, the gap between germline ends came to 15 bases. This CDR3 spans 16 amino acids. Germline CDR1 SGHRS, CDR2 YFSETQ. Cohorts were based on clinical histories the participants reported. V and J are TRBV5-1 and TRBJ2-3, with D maybe TRBD2 (6 bases). The sequence came from a young man who had recovered from COVID-19. What was sequenced was PBMCs or T cells enriched from blood (not recorded which). Here the CDR3 reads CASSRGLATSTDTQYF. CDR3 nucleotide sequence: TGCGCCAGCAGCCGGGGACTGGCAACCAGCACAGATACGCAGTATTTT.